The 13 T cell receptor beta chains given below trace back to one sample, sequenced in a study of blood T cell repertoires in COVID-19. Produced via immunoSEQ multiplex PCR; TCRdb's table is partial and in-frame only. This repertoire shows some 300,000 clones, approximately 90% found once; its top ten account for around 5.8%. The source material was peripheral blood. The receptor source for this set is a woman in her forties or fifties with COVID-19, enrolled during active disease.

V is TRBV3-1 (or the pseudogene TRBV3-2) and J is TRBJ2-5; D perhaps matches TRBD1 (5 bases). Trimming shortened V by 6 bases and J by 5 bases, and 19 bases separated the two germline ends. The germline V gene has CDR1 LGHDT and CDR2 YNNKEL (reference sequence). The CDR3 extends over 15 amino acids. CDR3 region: CASRRNQGGRETQYF. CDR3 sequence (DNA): TGTGCCAGCAGGCGTAACCAGGGTGGGCGGGAGACCCAGTACTTC.

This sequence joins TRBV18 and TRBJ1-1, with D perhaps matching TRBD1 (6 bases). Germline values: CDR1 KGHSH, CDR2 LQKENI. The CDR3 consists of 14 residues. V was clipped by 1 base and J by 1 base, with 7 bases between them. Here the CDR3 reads CASSPRQENTEAFF. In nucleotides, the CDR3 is TGTGCCAGCTCACCACGACAGGAGAACACTGAAGCTTTCTTT.

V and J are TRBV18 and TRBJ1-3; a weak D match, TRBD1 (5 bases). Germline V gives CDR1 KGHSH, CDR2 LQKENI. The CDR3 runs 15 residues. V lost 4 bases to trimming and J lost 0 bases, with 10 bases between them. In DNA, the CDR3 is TGTGCCAGCTCACAGACAGCCGGCTCTGGAAACACCATATATTTT. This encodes CASSQTAGSGNTIYF.

The CDR3 nucleotides are TGTGCCAGCAGTGAGGGTGGACAGGGGAATCAGCCCCAGCATTTT. It encodes CASSEGGQGNQPQHF. The chain combines TRBV2 with TRBJ1-5; 9 nucleotides agree with TRBD1. CDR1 and CDR2 (germline): SNHLY, FYNNEI. The CDR3 sequence is 15 residues long. V gave up 3 bases and J gave up 4 bases; unmatched junction bases: 4.

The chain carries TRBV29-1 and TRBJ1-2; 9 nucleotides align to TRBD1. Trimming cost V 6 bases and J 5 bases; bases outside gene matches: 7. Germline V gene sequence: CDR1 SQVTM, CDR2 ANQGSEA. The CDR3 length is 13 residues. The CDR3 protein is CSVRDRVFYGYTF. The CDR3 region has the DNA TGCAGCGTGCGGGACAGGGTCTTTTATGGCTACACCTTC.

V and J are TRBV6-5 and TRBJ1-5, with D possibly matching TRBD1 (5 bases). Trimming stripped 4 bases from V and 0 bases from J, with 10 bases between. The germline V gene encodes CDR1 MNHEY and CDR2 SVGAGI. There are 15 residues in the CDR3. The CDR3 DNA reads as TGTGCCAGCAGTTCTGACAGCTATAGCAATCAGCCCCAGCATTTT. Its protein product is CASSSDSYSNQPQHF.

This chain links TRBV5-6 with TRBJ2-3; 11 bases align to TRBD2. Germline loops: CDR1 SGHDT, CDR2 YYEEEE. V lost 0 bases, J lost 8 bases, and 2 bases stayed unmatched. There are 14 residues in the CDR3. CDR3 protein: CASSLELAGVTQYF. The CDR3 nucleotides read TGTGCCAGCAGCTTGGAACTAGCGGGAGTTACGCAGTATTTT. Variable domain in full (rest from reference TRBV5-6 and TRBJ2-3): DAGVTQSPTHLIKTRGQQVTLRCSPKSGHDTVSWYQQALGQGPQFIFQYYEEEERQRGNFPDRFSGHQFPNYSSELNVNALLLGDSALYLCASSLELAGVTQYFGPGTRLTVL.

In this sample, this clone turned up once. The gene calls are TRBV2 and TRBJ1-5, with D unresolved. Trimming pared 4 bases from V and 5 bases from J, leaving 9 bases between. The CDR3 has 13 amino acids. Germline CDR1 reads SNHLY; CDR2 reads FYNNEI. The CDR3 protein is CASSVTDYQPQHF. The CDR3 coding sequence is TGTGCCAGCAGTGTGACGGACTATCAGCCCCAGCATTTT.

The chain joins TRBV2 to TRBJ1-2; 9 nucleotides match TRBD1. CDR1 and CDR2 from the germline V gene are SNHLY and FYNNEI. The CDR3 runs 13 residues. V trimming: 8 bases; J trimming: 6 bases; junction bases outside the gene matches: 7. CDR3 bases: TGTGCCAGCGAGATGGACAGGGGTAATGGCTACACCTTC. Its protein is CASEMDRGNGYTF.

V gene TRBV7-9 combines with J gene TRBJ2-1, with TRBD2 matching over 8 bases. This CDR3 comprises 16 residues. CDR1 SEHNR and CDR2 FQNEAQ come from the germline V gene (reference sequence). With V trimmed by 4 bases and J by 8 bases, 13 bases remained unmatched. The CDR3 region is CASSSTLAGFIDEQFF. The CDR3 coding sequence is TGTGCCAGCAGCTCTACCTTAGCGGGATTTATAGATGAGCAGTTCTTC.

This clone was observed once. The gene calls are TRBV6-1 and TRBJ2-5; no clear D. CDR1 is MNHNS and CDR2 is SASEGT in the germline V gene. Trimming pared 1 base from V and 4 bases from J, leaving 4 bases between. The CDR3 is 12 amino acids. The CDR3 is CASSEVRETQYF. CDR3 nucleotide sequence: TGTGCCAGCAGTGAAGTGCGAGAGACCCAGTACTTC.

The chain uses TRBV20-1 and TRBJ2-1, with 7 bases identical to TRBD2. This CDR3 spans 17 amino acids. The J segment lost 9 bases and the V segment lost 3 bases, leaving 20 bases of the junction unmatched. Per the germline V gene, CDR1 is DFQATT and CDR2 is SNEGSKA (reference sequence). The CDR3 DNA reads TGCAGTGCTAGTGCTACCAGTGGGCGGGAGTTGGAATTTGAGCAGTTCTTC. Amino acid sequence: CSASATSGRELEFEQFF.

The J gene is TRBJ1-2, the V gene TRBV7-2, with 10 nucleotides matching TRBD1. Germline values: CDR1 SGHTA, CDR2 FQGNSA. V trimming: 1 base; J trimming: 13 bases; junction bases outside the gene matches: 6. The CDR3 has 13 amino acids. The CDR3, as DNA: TGTGCCAGCAGCTTAGTGGGGACAGGGGATTGCACCTTC. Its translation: CASSLVGTGDCTF.